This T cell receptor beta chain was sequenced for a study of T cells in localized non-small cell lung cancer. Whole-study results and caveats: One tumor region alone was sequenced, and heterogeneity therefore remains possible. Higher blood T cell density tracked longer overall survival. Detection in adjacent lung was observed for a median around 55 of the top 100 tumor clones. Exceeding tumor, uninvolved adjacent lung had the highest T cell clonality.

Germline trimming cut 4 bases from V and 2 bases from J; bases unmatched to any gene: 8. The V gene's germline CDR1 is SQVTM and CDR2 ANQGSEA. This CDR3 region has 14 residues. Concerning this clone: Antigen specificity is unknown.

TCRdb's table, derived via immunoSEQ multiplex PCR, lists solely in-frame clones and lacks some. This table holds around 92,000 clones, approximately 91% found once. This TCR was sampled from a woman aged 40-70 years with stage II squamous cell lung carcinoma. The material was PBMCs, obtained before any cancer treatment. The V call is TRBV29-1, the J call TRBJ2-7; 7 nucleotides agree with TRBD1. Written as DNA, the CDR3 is TGCAGCGTTGTCGGAACAGGGGCGGCCTACGAGCAGTACTTC. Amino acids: CSVVGTGAAYEQYF.